A selection of T cell receptor beta chains follows, all from one sample in a study of spatial heterogeneity in lung cancer. A single record per CDR3 protein comes from TCRdb applying MiXCR to the 5' RACE reads. The sample yields 49,000 or so distinct CDR3 sequences, about 10% seen once. The sample was PBMCs, taken at surgery. The receptors originated from a female donor with early-stage non-small cell lung cancer. CDR3s leave out the opening cysteine and the closing phenylalanine or tryptophan. D genes are given only for firm matches.

TRBJ1-2	TRBV2	TRBD1	ASSEAGQARYGYT
TRBJ1-5	TRBV12-3/TRBV12-4	-	ASSSTGSNQPQH
TRBJ1-2	TRBV4-3	-	ASSQEHRFYGYT
TRBJ2-7	TRBV13	-	ASSLGGYEQY
TRBJ2-3	TRBV5-4	-	ASSTINGRGHQISTDTQY
TRBJ1-1	TRBV5-1	TRBD1	ASSLRQGQAF
TRBJ1-1	TRBV6-2/TRBV6-3	-	ASSYSGGITEAF
TRBJ2-7	TRBV7-2	TRBD2	ASSSSSMTSGPGIRYEQY
TRBJ2-1	TRBV11-2	-	ASSPLRGNGGEQF
TRBJ2-2	TRBV5-1	-	ASSSDLDGELF
TRBJ2-1	TRBV20-1	-	SARDVIEQF
TRBJ1-2	TRBV7-2	-	ASSLVLGGDYGYT
TRBJ1-2	TRBV12-3/TRBV12-4	TRBD1	ASSLMNAGQRS
TRBJ1-2	TRBV6-5	TRBD1	ASKPRTGYYGYT
TRBJ1-2	TRBV5-1	TRBD1	ASRRTGGSNYGYT
TRBJ1-1	TRBV5-1	-	ASSLVDMNTEAF
TRBJ2-7	TRBV6-2/TRBV6-3	-	ASRASVKDEQY
TRBJ1-1	TRBV6-2/TRBV6-3	TRBD1	ASSGPTGLTEAF
TRBJ1-1	TRBV6-1	TRBD1	ASSLNRGNTEAF
TRBJ2-3	TRBV7-8	-	ASSLDQRFSTDTQY
TRBJ2-1	TRBV4-2	-	ASSLPGGTQPWPYNEQF
TRBJ1-1	TRBV7-9	TRBD1	ASSLAGGPLTGAF
TRBJ1-1	TRBV6-5	-	ASSYTKNTEAF
TRBJ1-5	TRBV11-2	-	ASSRDLSNQPQH
TRBJ2-5	TRBV5-1	-	ASSLAGNQETQY
TRBJ1-6	TRBV12-3/TRBV12-4	-	ASSLYQGPNSPLH
TRBJ1-2	TRBV7-9	TRBD1	ASSGDRDTNYGYT
TRBJ1-6	TRBV6-5	-	ASSFYRSSYNSPLH
TRBJ1-2	TRBV29-1	-	SGLGRSGGGYGYT
TRBJ1-3	TRBV2	-	ASSALNTIY
TRBJ1-3	TRBV4-3	-	ASSQGVWSGNTIY
TRBJ2-5	TRBV2	-	ASSEELVGTQY
TRBJ2-7	TRBV7-2	-	ASIIKGFSYEQY
TRBJ2-2	TRBV7-9	-	ASSSRSAGELF
TRBJ1-2	TRBV19	-	ASSSTGTWSYGYT
TRBJ1-2	TRBV12-3/TRBV12-4	-	ASSLVAGPRDYGYT
TRBJ2-3	TRBV14	-	ASSKTLTDTQY
TRBJ2-1	TRBV7-9	TRBD2	ASSSDPKASGGADNEQF
TRBJ2-7	TRBV18	-	ASSQGSTYEQY
TRBJ1-1	TRBV21-1	-	ARTGFTEAF
TRBJ2-5	TRBV7-8	TRBD1	ASTRTGPETQY
TRBJ1-4	TRBV6-6	-	ASSFRGEKLF
TRBJ1-1	TRBV28	-	ASSRSTEAF
TRBJ1-3	TRBV29-1	TRBD1	SCQGVGNTIY
TRBJ2-7	TRBV28	-	ATGGPYEQY
TRBJ2-7	TRBV6-6	TRBD1	ASSRRGQGVYEQY
TRBJ2-1	TRBV5-6	TRBD1	ASSWGQGADNEQF
TRBJ1-2	TRBV5-6	-	ASSLGDGRAYGYT
TRBJ1-1	TRBV13	-	ASNIGHYEAF
TRBJ2-3	TRBV3-1	-	ASSQEEADTQY
TRBJ2-1	TRBV11-3	TRBD2	ASSLGLAGGWNEQF
TRBJ1-6	TRBV13	-	ASGLGGLGNSPLH
TRBJ2-2	TRBV9	-	ASSVNPGQNTGELF
TRBJ2-2	TRBV28	-	ASTLPGSNTGELF
TRBJ1-2	TRBV6-5	-	ASRETGHYGYT
TRBJ2-3	TRBV7-8	TRBD2	ASSFRSGGTDTQY
TRBJ1-6	TRBV14	-	ASSRDLGSPLH